The 21 T cell receptor beta chains given below trace back to one sample, sequenced in a study of T cells in Graves' hyperthyroidism and ophthalmopathy. The TCR beta CDR3 regions underwent amplification using RNA transcripts as the source. TCR CDR3 regions were first amplified by RT-PCR with HTBI primers. TCRdb recomputed calls from the multiplex PCR reads with MiXCR, one row per CDR3 protein. The data hold a few hundred thousand distinct CDR3 sequences, with 12% to 15% observed a single time. The sample consisted of blood. Receptors originate from a woman between 40 and 55 years old with Graves' hyperthyroidism.

The chain combines TRBV28 with TRBJ2-5, with 12 nucleotides matching TRBD2. The length of the CDR3 is 21 residues. CDR1 and CDR2 from the germline V gene are MDHEN and SYDVKM. Trimming cost V 3 bases and J 0 bases; bases outside gene matches: 17. CDR3 DNA sequence: TGTGCCAGCAGTTTCTCCCTCCGCCTAGCGGGAGGGCCGGTGTACCAAGAGACCCAGTACTTC. Translation: CASSFSLRLAGGPVYQETQYF.

This clonotype was recorded at least ten times. This rearrangement joins TRBV12-3 or TRBV12-4 to TRBJ2-7; D gene unclear. Trimming cost V 1 base and J 0 bases, with 10 bases left between them. The CDR3 has 15 residues. The CDR3 spells CASSLVPVSSYEQYF. For the CDR3, the DNA is TGTGCCAGCAGTTTAGTCCCCGTGAGCTCCTACGAGCAGTACTTC.

The J gene is TRBJ2-7, the V gene TRBV20-1; 9 positions agree with TRBD1. This CDR3 contains 15 residues. V was pared by 5 bases and J by 2 bases, with 10 bases of the junction left unmatched. Germline V gives CDR1 DFQATT, CDR2 SNEGSKA (reference sequence). The CDR3 bases are TGCAGTGCTGTGAGGGGAGGGACAGGGACCTACGAGCAGTACTTC. Translation: CSAVRGGTGTYEQYF.

This clonotype was recorded many times. The chain links TRBV12-3 or TRBV12-4 to TRBJ2-1, with TRBD2 matching over 7 bases. J lost 6 bases, V lost 1 base, and 9 bases had no gene match. The CDR3 is made up of 16 amino acids. Here the CDR3 reads CASSLVRTRIGNEQFF. CDR3 sequence (DNA): TGTGCCAGCAGTTTAGTCCGGACTAGAATAGGCAATGAGCAGTTCTTC.

In this sample, this clonotype turned up many times. The chain links TRBV28 to TRBJ1-2, with 7 bases matching TRBD1. The CDR3 covers 16 residues. The germline gives CDR1 MDHEN, CDR2 SYDVKM. Germline trimming cut 6 bases from V and 1 base from J; bases unmatched to any gene: 11. CDR3 region: CASRHTGTALNYGYTF. The CDR3, as DNA: TGTGCCAGCAGACACACCGGGACAGCACTTAACTATGGCTACACCTTC.

This clonotype showed up just a few times. This chain connects TRBV20-1 to TRBJ2-1; 8 nucleotides align to TRBD1. Trimming at V came to 5 bases and at J to 1 base, leaving 7 bases not matched to a gene. The CDR3 has 15 residues. Germline V lookup: CDR1 DFQATT, CDR2 SNEGSKA (reference sequence). This CDR3 reads CSAGNRDRSYNEQFF. DNA for the CDR3: TGCAGTGCTGGAAACCGGGACAGGTCCTACAATGAGCAGTTCTTC.

The J gene is TRBJ2-5, the V gene TRBV20-1; no definite D call. Looked up from germline, CDR1 is DFQATT and CDR2 is SNEGSKA (reference sequence). The V end lost 0 bases, the J end lost 2 bases, and 7 bases lay between the germline ends. The CDR3 spans 13 residues. The CDR3 sequence is CSARDQAQETQYF. For the CDR3, the DNA is TGCAGTGCTAGAGATCAGGCGCAAGAGACCCAGTACTTC.

This chain links TRBV6-1 with TRBJ1-5; D uncertain. Trimming cost V 8 bases and J 5 bases, with 10 bases left between them. Germline values: CDR1 MNHNS, CDR2 SASEGT. The CDR3 totals 12 residues. The CDR3, as DNA: TGTGCCAGCCGCCACGGCGATCAGCCCCAGCATTTT. This encodes CASRHGDQPQHF.

Ten or more counts support this clonotype. V usage is TRBV5-6 and J usage is TRBJ2-1, with D possibly TRBD1 on 6 matching bases. The CDR3 extends over 14 amino acids. Germline values: CDR1 SGHDT, CDR2 YYEEEE. V lost 2 bases, J lost 5 bases, and 11 bases lay in between. The CDR3 DNA follows: TGTGCCAGCAGCTTCCGGGACACAAACAATGAGCAGTTCTTC. Translating gives CASSFRDTNNEQFF.

This clonotype was detected ten times or more. The rearrangement uses TRBV20-1 and TRBJ2-1; tentatively, D is TRBD2 (5 bases). Germline loops: CDR1 DFQATT, CDR2 SNEGSKA (reference sequence). This CDR3 contains 11 residues. CDR3 coding DNA: TGCAAAGGTAGCGTTGACAATGAGCAGTTCTTC. This codes for CKGSVDNEQFF.

This clonotype was detected many times. The chain joins TRBV12-3 or TRBV12-4 to TRBJ1-3, with D unresolved. CDR3 length equals 17 residues. Trimming took 5 bases from V and 0 from J, leaving 17 bases between them. The CDR3 nucleotides are TGTGCCAGCAGTCTGCTGGCCGACCCAATCTCTGGAAACACCATATATTTT. Its translation is CASSLLADPISGNTIYF.

This clonotype was counted ten times or more. J is TRBJ2-3 and V is TRBV30; TRBD1 might be the D (6 bases). The V gene's germline CDR1 is GTSNPN and CDR2 SVGIG (reference sequence). The CDR3 is 14 amino acids. Trimming shortened V by 5 bases and J by 1 base, and 13 bases separated the two germline ends. The CDR3 spells CAWSGVSGTDTQYF. The CDR3, as DNA: TGTGCCTGGTCAGGGGTTTCGGGCACAGATACGCAGTATTTT.

This clonotype was found many times. The chain is built from TRBV11-2 and TRBJ2-1; 9 bases fit TRBD2. The ends lost 1 base at V and 7 bases at J; junction bases unmatched: 11. The CDR3 runs to 17 residues. Germline values: CDR1 SGHAT, CDR2 FQNNGV. CDR3 amino acids: CASSLARAGGPANEQFF. The CDR3 nucleotides are TGTGCCAGCAGCTTAGCTCGCGCGGGAGGGCCGGCAAATGAGCAGTTCTTC.

The chain uses TRBV19 and TRBJ2-1; 7 positions agree with TRBD2. CDR1 is LNHDA and CDR2 is SQIVND in the germline V gene (reference sequence). CDR3 size: 14 residues. Germline trimming cut 1 base from V and 5 bases from J; bases unmatched to any gene: 2. This CDR3 is CASSIGGTNNEQFF. The CDR3 nucleotides are TGTGCCAGTAGTATAGGCGGGACTAACAATGAGCAGTTCTTC.

This clonotype was found a few times. CDR3 nucleotides: TGTGCCAGTACCTCCTTTGGAACAGGGAATCAGCCCCAGCATTTT. It yields the protein CASTSFGTGNQPQHF. The gene calls are TRBV19 and TRBJ1-5, with D possibly being TRBD1 (6 bases). Per the germline V gene, CDR1 is LNHDA and CDR2 is SQIVND (reference sequence). The CDR3 contains 15 residues. Trimming removed 7 bases from V and 4 bases from J, with 17 bases in between.

This clonotype was seen only a few times. This sequence may be a read error, since a much larger clone differs from it by one base. The chain joins TRBV12-3 or TRBV12-4 to TRBJ2-2, with no clear D. Trimming removed 5 bases at V and 6 bases at J, with 4 bases between. The CDR3 consists of 11 residues. CDR3 protein: CASSTPGELFF. The CDR3 DNA follows: TGTGCCAGCAGTACCCCCGGGGAGCTGTTTTTT.

This clonotype came up a few times. The V gene is TRBV12-5, the J gene TRBJ1-2, with D tentatively TRBD1 (5 bases). This CDR3 spans 14 amino acids. V lost 5 bases and J 0 bases, leaving 10 bases between the germline ends. CDR1 LGHNT and CDR2 FRNRAP come from the germline V gene. CDR3 bases: TGTGCTAGTGGTATAACAGGTCCTAACTATGGCTACACCTTC. Its translation: CASGITGPNYGYTF. Drawing the rest from reference TRBV12-5 and TRBJ1-2, the complete variable domain is DARVTQTPRHKVTEMGQEVTMRCQPILGHNTVFWYRQTMMQGLELLAYFRNRAPLDDSGMPKDRFSAEMPDATLATLKIQPSEPRDSAVYFCASGITGPNYGYTFGSGTRLTVV.

This clonotype has more than one count but fewer than ten. J is TRBJ1-4 and V is TRBV10-3; D gene unclear. This CDR3 is 12 amino acids long. The V and J ends lost 4 bases and 5 bases respectively, with 5 bases between them. CDR1 is ENHRY and CDR2 is SYGVKD in the germline V gene. CDR3 sequence reads: CAISGRNEKLFF. CDR3 bases: TGTGCCATCAGTGGTAGAAATGAAAAACTGTTTTTT.

For this clonotype: This may come from a read error, since a much larger clone is one base off. The chain recombines TRBV7-2 with TRBJ2-4, with TRBD1 as a possible D gene (6 bases). In germline, CDR1 is SGHTA, CDR2 FQGNSA. CDR3 length: 17 residues. CDR3 sequence (DNA): TGTCCCAGCAGCTTTACAGGGTTAAGTCTAGCCAAAAACATTCAGTACTTC. This codes for CPSSFTGLSLAKNIQYF.

A word on this clonotype: The junction departs from the called germline gene at one end, perhaps through a read error. This chain connects TRBV12-3 or TRBV12-4 to TRBJ2-7; TRBD1 aligns across 7 bases. This CDR3 contains 14 residues. For the CDR3, the DNA is TGTGCCAGCAGTTTAGACAGGGGCTCCTACGGGCAGTACTTC. This codes for CASSLDRGSYGQYF.

The V and J genes are TRBV29-1 and TRBJ2-1; D is perhaps TRBD2 (6 bases). This CDR3 contains 13 residues. V was shortened by 7 bases and J by 2 bases, with 12 bases between the two germline ends. Germline V CDR1 and CDR2: SQVTM, ANQGSEA. The CDR3, as DNA: TGCAGCGGGATAGCGGCTACCTACAATGAGCAGTTCTTC. It is translated as CSGIAATYNEQFF.